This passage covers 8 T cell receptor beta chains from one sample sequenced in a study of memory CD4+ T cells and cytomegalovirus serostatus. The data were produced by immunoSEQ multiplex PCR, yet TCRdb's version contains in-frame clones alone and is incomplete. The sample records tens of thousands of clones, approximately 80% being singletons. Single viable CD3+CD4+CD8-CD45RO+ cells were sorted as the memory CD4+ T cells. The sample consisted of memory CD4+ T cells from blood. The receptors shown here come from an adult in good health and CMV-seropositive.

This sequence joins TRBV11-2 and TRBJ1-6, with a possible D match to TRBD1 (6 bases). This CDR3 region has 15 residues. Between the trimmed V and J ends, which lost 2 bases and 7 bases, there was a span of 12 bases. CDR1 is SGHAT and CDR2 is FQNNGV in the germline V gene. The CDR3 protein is CASSLNGGQNSPLHF. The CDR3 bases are TGTGCCAGCAGCTTAAATGGGGGGCAAAATTCACCCCTCCACTTT.

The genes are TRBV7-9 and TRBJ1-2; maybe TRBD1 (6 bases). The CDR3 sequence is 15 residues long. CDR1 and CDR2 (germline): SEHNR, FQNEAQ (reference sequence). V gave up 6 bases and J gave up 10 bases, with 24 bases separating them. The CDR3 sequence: CASSLVAGAARPYTF. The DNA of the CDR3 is TGTGCCAGCAGTCTGGTGGCAGGGGCCGCTAGACCCTACACCTTC. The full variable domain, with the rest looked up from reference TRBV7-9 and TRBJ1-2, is DTGVSQNPRHKITKRGQNVTFRCDPISEHNRLYWYRQTLGQGPEFLTYFQNEAQLEKSRLLSDRFSAERPKGSFSTLEIQRTEQGDSAMYLCASSLVAGAARPYTFGSGTRLTVV.

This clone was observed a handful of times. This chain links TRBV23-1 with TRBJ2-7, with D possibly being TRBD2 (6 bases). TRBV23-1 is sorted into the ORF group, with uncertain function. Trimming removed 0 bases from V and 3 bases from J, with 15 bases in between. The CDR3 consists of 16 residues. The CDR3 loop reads CASSQSATGDHYEQYF. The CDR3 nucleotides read TGCGCCAGCAGTCAATCGGCGACGGGGGATCACTACGAGCAGTACTTC.

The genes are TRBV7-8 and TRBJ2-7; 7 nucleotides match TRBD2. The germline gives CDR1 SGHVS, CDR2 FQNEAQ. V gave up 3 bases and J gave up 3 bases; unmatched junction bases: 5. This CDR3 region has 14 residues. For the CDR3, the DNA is TGTGCCAGCAGCTTGAGGCTAGCGGACTACGAGCAGTACTTC. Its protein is CASSLRLADYEQYF. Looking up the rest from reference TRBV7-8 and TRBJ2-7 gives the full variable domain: GAGVSQSPRYKVAKRGQDVALRCDPISGHVSLFWYQQALGQGPEFLTYFQNEAQLDKSGLPSDRFFAERPEGSVSTLKIQRTQQEDSAVYLCASSLRLADYEQYFGPGTRLTVT.

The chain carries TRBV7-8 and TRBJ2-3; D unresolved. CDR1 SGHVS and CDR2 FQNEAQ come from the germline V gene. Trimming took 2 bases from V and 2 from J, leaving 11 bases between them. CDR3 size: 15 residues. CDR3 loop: CASSLTPQPTDTQYF. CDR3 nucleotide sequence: TGTGCCAGCAGCTTAACTCCCCAACCCACAGATACGCAGTATTTT.

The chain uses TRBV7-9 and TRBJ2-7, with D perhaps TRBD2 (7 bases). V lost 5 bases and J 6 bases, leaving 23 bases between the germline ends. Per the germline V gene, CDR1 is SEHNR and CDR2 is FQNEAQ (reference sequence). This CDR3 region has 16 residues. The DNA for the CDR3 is TGTGCCAGCAGCCCTGGGGGCGGGAGCATCATGGGCGAGCAGTACTTC. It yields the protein CASSPGGGSIMGEQYF.

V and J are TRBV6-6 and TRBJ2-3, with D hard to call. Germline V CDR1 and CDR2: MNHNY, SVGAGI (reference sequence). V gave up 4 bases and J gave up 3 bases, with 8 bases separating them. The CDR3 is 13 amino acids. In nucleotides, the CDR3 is TGTGCCAGCAGTTTGAGACGGACAGATACGCAGTATTTT. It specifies CASSLRRTDTQYF.

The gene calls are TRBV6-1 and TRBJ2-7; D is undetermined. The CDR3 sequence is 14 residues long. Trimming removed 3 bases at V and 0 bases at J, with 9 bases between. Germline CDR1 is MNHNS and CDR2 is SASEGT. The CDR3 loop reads CASSELGPSYEQYF. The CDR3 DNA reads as TGTGCCAGCAGTGAGCTAGGTCCCTCCTACGAGCAGTACTTC.